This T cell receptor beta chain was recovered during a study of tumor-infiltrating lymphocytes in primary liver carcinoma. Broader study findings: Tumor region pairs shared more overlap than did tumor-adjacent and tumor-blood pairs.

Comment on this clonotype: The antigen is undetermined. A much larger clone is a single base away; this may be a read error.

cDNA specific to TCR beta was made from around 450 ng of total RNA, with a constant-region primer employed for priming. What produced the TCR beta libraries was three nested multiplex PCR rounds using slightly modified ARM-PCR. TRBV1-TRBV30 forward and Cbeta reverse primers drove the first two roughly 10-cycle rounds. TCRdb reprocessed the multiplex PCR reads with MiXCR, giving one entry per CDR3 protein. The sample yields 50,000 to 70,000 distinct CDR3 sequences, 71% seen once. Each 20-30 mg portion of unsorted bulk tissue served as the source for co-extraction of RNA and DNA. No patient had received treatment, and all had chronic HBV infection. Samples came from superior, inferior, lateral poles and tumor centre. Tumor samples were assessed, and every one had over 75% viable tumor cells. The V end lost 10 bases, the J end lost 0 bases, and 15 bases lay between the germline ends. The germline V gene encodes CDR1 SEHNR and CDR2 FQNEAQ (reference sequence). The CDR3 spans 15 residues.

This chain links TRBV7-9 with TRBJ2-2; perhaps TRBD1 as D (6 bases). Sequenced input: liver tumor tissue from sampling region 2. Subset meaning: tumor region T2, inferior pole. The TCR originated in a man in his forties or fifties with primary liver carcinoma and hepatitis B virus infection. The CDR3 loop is CANSSTGSNTGELFF. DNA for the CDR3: TGTGCCAACAGTAGCACAGGGTCGAACACCGGGGAGCTGTTTTTT.